A selection of T cell receptor beta chains follows, all from one sample in a study of blood T cell dynamics during melanoma immunotherapy. Repertoires were generated with immunoSEQ multiplex PCR, while TCRdb's copy carries only in-frame clones and drops some. The repertoire includes roughly 8,900 clones, roughly 87% of them detected once, and 6.3% sits in the top ten. The sequencing used blood, collected from a patient treated with checkpoint blockade. All receptors derive from a human donor with melanoma. Each CDR3 is given with its conserved first and last residue. The D gene is left open where the match is weak. The size of a clone is reported for some rows only, either as once, few or many, or as a class for expanded clones.

J,V,size,D,length,DNA,CDR3
TRBJ2-7,TRBV19,NA,TRBD1,16,TGTGCCAGTAGTCCCCAGGGACAGGGCGCCTCCTACGAGCAGTACTTC,CASSPQGQGASYEQYF
TRBJ2-1,TRBV28,NA,TRBD2,14,TGTGCCAGCCACGGCACTAGCGGAAACAATGAGCAGTTCTTC,CASHGTSGNNEQFF
TRBJ2-1,TRBV27,NA,NA,15,TGTGCCAGCAGTCCTGCGGGCTCTTGGGGGAATGAGCAGTTCTTC,CASSPAGSWGNEQFF
TRBJ2-7,TRBV9,NA,NA,13,TGTGCCAGCAGCGTAGATAACAGCTACGAGCAGTACTTC,CASSVDNSYEQYF
TRBJ1-1,TRBV6-5,NA,NA,12,TGTGCCAGCAGAACAGTGAACACTGAAGCTTTCTTT,CASRTVNTEAFF
TRBJ2-7,TRBV28,NA,TRBD1,15,TGTGCCAGCAGAAGGACAGGTGGTCCCTCCTACGAGCAGTACTTC,CASRRTGGPSYEQYF
TRBJ1-3,TRBV7-2,NA,TRBD1,19,TGTGCCAGCAGCTTAACAGGACAGGCGCACGCCCTCTCTGGAAACACCATATATTTT,CASSLTGQAHALSGNTIYF
TRBJ1-5,TRBV15,NA,NA,14,TGTGCCACCAGCATTTCGGGGGGCAATCAGCCCCAGCATTTT,CATSISGGNQPQHF
TRBJ2-2,TRBV4-2,few,NA,14,TGTGCCAGCAGCCAAGGTGACGGAGGCGGGGAGCTGTTTTTT,CASSQGDGGGELFF
TRBJ2-1,TRBV5-6,NA,TRBD2,16,TGTGCCAGCAGCTTGATTAGCGGGAGGGCACAAAATGAGCAGTTCTTC,CASSLISGRAQNEQFF
TRBJ1-1,TRBV30,NA,NA,13,TGTGCCTGGAGCCGGGCCCTAGACGCTGAAGCTTTCTTT,CAWSRALDAEAFF
TRBJ1-1,TRBV10-3,NA,NA,13,TGTGCCATCGGGCGCGGGGTCAACACTGAAGCTTTCTTT,CAIGRGVNTEAFF
TRBJ1-2,TRBV7-9,NA,NA,14,TGTGCCAGCAGCTCGGGGGTACTAGATTATGGCTACACCTTC,CASSSGVLDYGYTF
TRBJ2-6,TRBV30,NA,NA,17,TGTGCCTGGACAGAAGGCGACAGTAACTCTGGGGCCAACGTCCTGACTTTC,CAWTEGDSNSGANVLTF
TRBJ2-7,TRBV19,NA,TRBD2,14,TGTGCCAGTAGGACTAGCGGGGGCTCCTACGAGCAGTACTTC,CASRTSGGSYEQYF
TRBJ1-2,TRBV19,NA,TRBD1,18,TGTGCCAGTACCATGCCTGGGAAGGGACAGGGGGCTCATTATGGCTACACCTTC,CASTMPGKGQGAHYGYTF
TRBJ2-2,TRBV29-1,NA,NA,14,TGCAGCGTTTTCGACAGGACGAACACCGGGGAGCTGTTTTTT,CSVFDRTNTGELFF
TRBJ1-2,TRBV5-5,NA,NA,15,TGTGCCAGCAGCTTCTATACCACGGGCGCGGAGGGCTACACCTTC,CASSFYTTGAEGYTF
TRBJ2-5,TRBV4-1,NA,TRBD2,16,TGCGCCAGCAGCCAAGTTCTCGGGGGGGCTGAAGAGACCCAGTACTTC,CASSQVLGGAEETQYF
TRBJ2-7,TRBV9,NA,NA,15,TGTGCCAGCAGCCTAAGGGAACAGGCCTCCTACGAGCAGTACTTC,CASSLREQASYEQYF
TRBJ1-2,TRBV7-2,NA,NA,17,TGTGCCAGCAGCTCCCTCCCGGGAAGGAGGGCTAACTATGGCTACACCTTC,CASSSLPGRRANYGYTF
TRBJ1-5,TRBV4-1,once,NA,19,TGCGCCAGCAGCCAAGATGTCGAGGGAGACCGAGGCGGCAATCAGCCCCAGCATTTT,CASSQDVEGDRGGNQPQHF